These 32 T cell receptor beta chains were all obtained from the same sample, sequenced in a study of blood T cell repertoires in COVID-19. Libraries were prepared by immunoSEQ multiplex PCR; TCRdb keeps only in-frame clonotypes and omits some of them. The sample has some 350,000 clones; over 70% are singletons. The sample consisted of PBMCs or T cells enriched from blood (not recorded which). The receptors here all came from a man between 25 and 39 years old who had recovered from COVID-19.

The chain combines TRBV7-2 with TRBJ1-2; 7 bases map to TRBD1. The CDR3 sequence is 13 residues long. Germline V gives CDR1 SGHTA, CDR2 FQGNSA. V shed 5 bases and J 1 base; nucleotides not matched to a gene: 1. This CDR3 reads CASSRQGNYGYTF. The CDR3 nucleotides read TGTGCCAGCAGCCGACAGGGTAACTATGGCTACACCTTC.

The CDR3: CASSLSQQGNYGYTF. The CDR3 nucleotides read TGTGCCAGCAGTTTATCCCAACAGGGAAACTATGGCTACACCTTC. The chain recombines TRBV27 with TRBJ1-2; tentative D call: TRBD1 (6 bases). This CDR3 contains 15 residues. CDR1 and CDR2 (germline): MNHEY, SMNVEV (reference sequence). Trimming shortened V by 0 bases and J by 2 bases, and 10 bases separated the two germline ends.

The chain uses TRBV29-1 and TRBJ2-3; D is uncertain. The CDR3 totals 15 residues. V lost 0 bases and J lost 0, with 10 bases in between. The germline gives CDR1 SQVTM, CDR2 ANQGSEA. CDR3: CSVEEAGDSTDTQYF. DNA of the CDR3: TGCAGCGTTGAAGAGGCAGGTGATAGCACAGATACGCAGTATTTT.

The chain combines TRBV20-1 with TRBJ2-2; 7 bases match TRBD2. The CDR3 spans 15 residues. Germline CDR1 reads DFQATT; CDR2 reads SNEGSKA (reference sequence). V lost 3 bases to trimming and J lost 4 bases; unmatched junction nucleotides: 8. CDR3: CSASTASGSTGELFF. CDR3 nucleotide sequence: TGCAGTGCTAGTACGGCTAGCGGTAGCACCGGGGAGCTGTTTTTT.

The chain recombines TRBV28 with TRBJ1-2; 7 bases are a match to TRBD1. The CDR3 covers 14 residues. The germline CDR1 and CDR2 sequences are MDHEN and SYDVKM. Trimming removed 8 bases from V and 3 bases from J; junction bases left unmatched: 9. CDR3 loop: CASRRSGGDYGYTF. As DNA, the CDR3 is TGTGCCAGCCGCCGGTCAGGGGGTGACTATGGCTACACCTTC.

V and J are TRBV7-7 and TRBJ2-3; TRBD2 aligns across 14 bases. V was pared by 4 bases and J by 1 base, with 7 bases of the junction left unmatched. The CDR3 is 18 amino acids. Germline loops: CDR1 SSHAT, CDR2 FNYEAQ (reference sequence). CDR3 bases: TGTGCCAGCAGCTCCGGGACTAGCGGGGGAGCTCGCACAGATACGCAGTATTTT. Protein product: CASSSGTSGGARTDTQYF.

V is TRBV10-3 and J is TRBJ1-3; D unresolved. Germline CDR1 reads ENHRY; CDR2 reads SYGVKD. There are 15 residues in the CDR3. V was shortened by 2 bases and J by 0 bases, with 8 bases between the two germline ends. Here the CDR3 DNA reads TGTGCCATCAGTGAGGGCACCAACTCTGGAAACACCATATATTTT. Translation: CAISEGTNSGNTIYF.

The chain recombines TRBV5-1 with TRBJ2-1; no reliable D call. CDR1 is SGHRS and CDR2 is YFSETQ in the germline V gene. V was trimmed by 4 bases and J by 8 bases, leaving 16 bases between them. The CDR3 is made up of 14 amino acids. In DNA form, the CDR3 reads TGCGCCAGCAGCCTACAGCAGGTTCCCCATGAGCAGTTCTTC. Its translation: CASSLQQVPHEQFF.

This CDR3 is CASTLNRGPLSYEQYF. The CDR3 coding sequence is TGTGCCAGCACCCTAAACAGGGGCCCCCTCTCCTACGAGCAGTACTTC. V usage is TRBV18 and J usage is TRBJ2-7, with 7 bases lining up with TRBD1. After removal of 8 bases from V and 0 bases from J, the junction contained 13 bases not matched to a gene. Germline V lookup: CDR1 KGHSH, CDR2 LQKENI. The CDR3 loop spans 16 amino acids. The complete variable domain, with remaining parts taken from reference TRBV18 and TRBJ2-7, reads NAGVMQNPRHLVRRRGQEARLRCSPMKGHSHVYWYRQLPEEGLKFMVYLQKENIIDESGMPKERFSAEFPKEGPSILRIQQVVRGDSAAYFCASTLNRGPLSYEQYFGPGTRLTVT.

The chain joins TRBV18 to TRBJ1-4, with TRBD1 matching 7 bases. Per the germline V gene, CDR1 is KGHSH and CDR2 is LQKENI. CDR3 length: 13 residues. The ends lost 0 bases at V and 11 bases at J; junction bases unmatched: 3. CDR3 residues: CASSPPQGEKLFF. For the CDR3, the DNA is TGTGCCAGCTCACCACCGCAGGGGGAGAAACTGTTTTTT.

The chain uses TRBV12-3 or TRBV12-4 and TRBJ2-5; D remains ambiguous. The CDR3 runs 13 residues. V lost 5 bases to trimming and J lost 1 base, with 8 bases between them. The CDR3 nucleotides read TGTGCCAGCAGTCTCCAGATCCAAGAGACCCAGTACTTC. Translating gives CASSLQIQETQYF.

For this clone: Other DNA sequences in the sample encode the same CDR3. The J gene is TRBJ1-3, the V gene TRBV5-1, with 9 nucleotides matching TRBD1. Trimming took 0 bases from V and 4 from J; bases not matched to a gene: 2. The CDR3 runs to 15 residues. Germline V gene sequence: CDR1 SGHRS, CDR2 YFSETQ. The CDR3 DNA is TGCGCCAGCAGCTTGGGACAGGGGGTCGGAAACACCATATATTTT. The encoded protein is CASSLGQGVGNTIYF.

In this sample, this clone turned up once. The chain uses TRBV7-3 and TRBJ2-1; 9 bases match TRBD1. Looked up from germline, CDR1 is SGHTA and CDR2 is FQGTGA. V shed 3 bases, J shed 8 bases, and the junction held 8 bases outside the gene matches. The CDR3 is made up of 15 amino acids. The CDR3 is CASSLTGGGGDEQFF. DNA for the CDR3: TGTGCCAGCAGCTTGACAGGGGGTGGCGGAGATGAGCAGTTCTTC.

This chain uses TRBV19 with TRBJ2-7, with 7 bases identical to TRBD1. CDR3 length: 15 amino acids. Germline CDR1 is LNHDA and CDR2 is SQIVND (reference sequence). V lost 6 bases to trimming and J lost 1 base; unmatched junction nucleotides: 9. The CDR3 here is CASSSLEGQSYEQYF. CDR3 sequence (DNA): TGTGCCAGTAGCTCCCTCGAGGGACAGTCCTACGAGCAGTACTTC.

The chain uses TRBV21-1 and TRBJ1-2; TRBD1, the table's D call, was not compared with the DNA. TRBV21-1 is an annotated pseudogene. The CDR3 consists of 16 residues. The CDR3: CASSLGTATFRGGYTF. The CDR3, as DNA: TGTGCCAGCAGCCTAGGGACAGCCACCTTCAGGGGGGGCTACACCTTC.

The CDR3, as DNA: TGTGCCAGCAGCCAAGATCCGAATCAGCCCCAGCATTTT. Translation gives CASSQDPNQPQHF. The rearrangement joins TRBV4-2 to TRBJ1-5, with unresolved D. The CDR3 covers 13 residues. Germline CDR1 and CDR2: LGHNA and YNFKEQ. V was trimmed by 0 bases and J by 4 bases, leaving 4 bases between them.

The genes are TRBV3-1 (or the pseudogene TRBV3-2) and TRBJ1-2; 10 bases line up with TRBD1. The CDR3 is 15 residues long. Germline trimming cut 0 bases from V and 5 bases from J; bases unmatched to any gene: 3. The germline V gene encodes CDR1 LGHDT and CDR2 YNNKEL (reference sequence). The CDR3 DNA follows: TGTGCCAGCAGCCAAGAGAGGGACAGGGGATATGGCTACACCTTC. As protein: CASSQERDRGYGYTF.

Turning to this clone: The same CDR3 is also encoded by other DNA sequences in this sample. The V and J genes are TRBV6-5 and TRBJ2-5; D is perhaps TRBD1 (7 bases). The CDR3 sequence is 15 residues long. Germline-derived CDR1 and CDR2 are MNHEY and SVGAGI. Trimming left V 3 bases short and J 5 bases short, with 16 bases between. The CDR3 is CASSYSGGGWETQYF. The CDR3 coding sequence is TGTGCCAGCAGTTATTCAGGAGGGGGCTGGGAGACCCAGTACTTC.

The V call is TRBV5-6, the J call TRBJ2-7; TRBD1 matches at 8 bases. Germline CDR1 reads SGHDT; CDR2 reads YYEEEE. J was trimmed by 2 bases and V by 5 bases; bases with no gene match: 6. This CDR3 has 14 amino acids. DNA of the CDR3: TGTGCCAGCAGGCCCGGGACAGGAGCCTACGAGCAGTACTTC. Translating it yields CASRPGTGAYEQYF.

This clone turned up a few times. The chain couples TRBV29-1 to TRBJ1-1; D gene uncertain. Germline CDR1 is SQVTM and CDR2 is ANQGSEA. This CDR3 region has 12 residues. V lost 7 bases to trimming and J lost 0 bases, with 9 bases between them. CDR3 loop: CSAREMNTEAFF. The CDR3 DNA follows: TGCAGCGCCCGGGAAATGAACACTGAAGCTTTCTTT.

The V gene is TRBV19, the J gene TRBJ2-5; 9 bases map to TRBD1. There are 16 residues in the CDR3. CDR1 is LNHDA and CDR2 is SQIVND in the germline V gene (reference sequence). Trimming at V came to 5 bases and at J to 5 bases, leaving 12 bases not matched to a gene. The DNA of the CDR3 is TGTGCCAGTAGTGCCTTACCGGGACAGGGTTCCGAGACCCAGTACTTC. It translates to CASSALPGQGSETQYF.

This clone was recorded a few times. This sequence joins TRBV5-4 and TRBJ2-3, with D perhaps TRBD2 (6 bases). Germline loops: CDR1 SGHNT, CDR2 YYREEE (reference sequence). The length of the CDR3 is 14 residues. V gave up 3 bases and J gave up 2 bases, with 10 bases separating them. Here the CDR3 reads CASSSGTSTDTQYF. The DNA for the CDR3 is TGTGCCAGCAGCTCCGGGACTTCCACAGATACGCAGTATTTT.

J is TRBJ1-1 and V is TRBV2, with D possibly being TRBD1 (6 bases). Trimming removed 7 bases from V and 0 bases from J, with 18 bases in between. Looked up from germline, CDR1 is SNHLY and CDR2 is FYNNEI. There are 16 residues in the CDR3. The DNA of the CDR3 is TGTGCCAGCATCAACAGACGGACAGAAATGAACACTGAAGCTTTCTTT. Its protein is CASINRRTEMNTEAFF.

The J gene is TRBJ2-7, the V gene TRBV5-1, with a weak D call TRBD1 (6 bases). V lost 0 bases, J lost 3 bases, and 13 bases lay in between. Germline assignment: CDR1 SGHRS and CDR2 YFSETQ. This CDR3 is built from 15 residues. CDR3 nucleotide sequence: TGCGCCAGCAGCTTGGATCCAGGGGCTGGCTACGAGCAGTACTTC. This sequence encodes CASSLDPGAGYEQYF.

This rearrangement joins TRBV6-2 or TRBV6-3 to TRBJ2-2, with 7 bases fitting TRBD1. With 1 base clipped from V and 6 bases from J, the junction kept 5 bases outside the gene matches. CDR1 is MNHEY, CDR2 SVGEGT, per germline. The CDR3 length is 15 residues. In DNA, the CDR3 is TGTGCCAGCAGTTACTTCACACAGGGGCCCGGGGAGCTGTTTTTT. Its translation is CASSYFTQGPGELFF.

The J gene is TRBJ1-6, the V gene TRBV6-5, with D tentatively TRBD1 (5 bases). This CDR3 is 15 amino acids long. Per germline, CDR1 MNHEY and CDR2 SVGAGI. V shed 6 bases and J shed 8 bases, with 17 bases lying between them. The CDR3 protein is CASSRTDSSDSPLHF. DNA of the CDR3: TGTGCCAGCAGCCGAACTGACAGTTCAGATTCACCCCTCCACTTT.

The V and J genes are TRBV12-3 or TRBV12-4 and TRBJ1-1; TRBD1 is a possible D gene (6 bases). The CDR3 runs 13 residues. V was clipped by 7 bases and J by 0 bases, with 9 bases between them. In DNA form, the CDR3 reads TGTGCCAGCACCAGGGACATGAACACTGAAGCTTTCTTT. Translation gives CASTRDMNTEAFF.

This clone was recorded once. The chain carries TRBV30 and TRBJ2-7; 8 nucleotides line up with TRBD1. The CDR3 consists of 15 residues. J was trimmed by 1 base and V by 2 bases; bases with no gene match: 7. CDR1 and CDR2 from the germline V gene are GTSNPN and SVGIG (reference sequence). The CDR3 DNA reads TGTGCCTGGAGTCCCGGCAGGGGGCGATCCTACGAGCAGTACTTC. This gives the protein CAWSPGRGRSYEQYF.

The genes are TRBV19 and TRBJ2-5, with TRBD2 identical over 8 bases. J was trimmed by 4 bases and V by 3 bases; bases with no gene match: 4. CDR3 size: 14 residues. The germline gives CDR1 LNHDA, CDR2 SQIVND (reference sequence). The CDR3 DNA follows: TGTGCCAGTAGTATTCGAGCGGGGGTAGAGACCCAGTACTTC. The encoded protein is CASSIRAGVETQYF.

This rearrangement joins TRBV19 to TRBJ1-4, with D unclear. The V gene's germline CDR1 is LNHDA and CDR2 SQIVND (reference sequence). CDR3 length: 16 residues. Trimming took 4 bases from V and 0 from J, leaving 12 bases between them. CDR3 DNA: TGTGCCAGTAGTACCCACGTACAGTCAACTAATGAAAAACTGTTTTTT. Its translation: CASSTHVQSTNEKLFF.

This rearrangement joins TRBV7-6 to TRBJ1-1; D is uncertain. Trimming stripped 1 base from V and 4 bases from J, with 7 bases between. CDR3 length: 13 residues. CDR1 is SGHVS, CDR2 FNYEAQ, per germline. The CDR3, as DNA: TGTGCCAGCAGCTTAGGCCCCAGCACTGAAGCTTTCTTT. Protein sequence: CASSLGPSTEAFF.

This rearrangement joins TRBV28 to TRBJ1-2; 7 bases align to TRBD1. The CDR3 totals 15 residues. CDR1 and CDR2 (germline): MDHEN, SYDVKM. Trimming removed 6 bases from V and 2 bases from J; junction bases left unmatched: 9. In DNA form, the CDR3 reads TGTGCCAGCAGCCTGACCGGGACAGACAACTATGGCTACACCTTC. Its protein product is CASSLTGTDNYGYTF.